The 11 T cell receptor beta chains below were found in one sample sequenced in a study of T cells in tuberculosis. The time point denotes: new active TB diagnosis, blood taken before or within 7 days of starting treatment. TCRdb keeps only in-frame clones here, not all; method: immunoSEQ multiplex PCR. The repertoire holds tens of thousands of clones, around 96% seen once, with about 1.3% in the top ten. Sample: PBMCs, taken at tuberculosis diagnosis. The receptors come from an adult with tuberculosis.

The chain joins TRBV7-9 to TRBJ1-1; possible D gene TRBD1, 5 bases. The V gene lost 4 bases and the J gene lost 7 bases, with 13 bases spanning the gap. Per the germline V gene, CDR1 is SEHNR and CDR2 is FQNEAQ (reference sequence). The CDR3 has 13 residues. The CDR3 loop is CASSSSAQGEAFF. CDR3 coding DNA: TGTGCCAGCAGCTCATCTGCTCAGGGTGAAGCTTTCTTT.

In nucleotides, the CDR3 is TGTGCCATCAGTGAAGGGCTCGCAGGGGGCCTAGAGACCCAGTACTTC. As protein: CAISEGLAGGLETQYF. This chain joins TRBV10-3 and TRBJ2-5; 8 bases line up with TRBD1. Germline CDR1 reads ENHRY; CDR2 reads SYGVKD. V lost 3 bases and J lost 4; bases outside the gene matches: 10. The CDR3 runs 16 residues.

The gene calls are TRBV4-1 and TRBJ1-6, with 9 bases that match TRBD1. Germline-derived CDR1 and CDR2 are MGHRA and YSYEKL. The length of the CDR3 is 15 residues. V lost 1 base, J lost 10 bases, and 5 bases stayed unmatched. CDR3 protein: CASSQAGTGSSPLHF. CDR3 nucleotides: TGCGCCAGCAGCCAAGCCGGGACAGGGAGCTCACCCCTCCACTTT.

The chain has TRBV28 and TRBJ1-3, with 7 bases matching TRBD1. Germline CDR1 is MDHEN and CDR2 is SYDVKM. There are 16 residues in the CDR3. Trimming took 2 bases from V and 0 from J; bases not matched to a gene: 4. CDR3: CASSLTGDVSGNTIYF. CDR3 DNA: TGTGCCAGCAGTTTAACAGGGGACGTCTCTGGAAACACCATATATTTT.

This chain joins TRBV19 and TRBJ1-1, with 10 positions matching TRBD1. CDR1 is LNHDA, CDR2 SQIVND, per germline (reference sequence). The CDR3 is 16 amino acids. The V gene end was trimmed by 6 bases and the J gene end by 5 bases; junction bases not matched to a gene: 12. The DNA for the CDR3 is TGTGCCAGTAGAAGGGGACAGGGGAAGGTGGGGACTGAAGCTTTCTTT. Its translation is CASRRGQGKVGTEAFF. Drawing the rest from reference TRBV19 and TRBJ1-1, the complete variable domain is DGGITQSPKYLFRKEGQNVTLSCEQNLNHDAMYWYRQDPGQGLRLIYYSQIVNDFQKGDIAEGYSVSREKKESFPLTVTSAQKNPTAFYLCASRRGQGKVGTEAFFGQGTRLTVV.

The sample holds a few counts of this clone. V and J are TRBV6-1 and TRBJ2-3, with no clear D. The CDR3 extends over 17 amino acids. V was cut by 1 base and J by 1 base, with 15 bases left in between. In germline, CDR1 is MNHNS, CDR2 SASEGT. The CDR3 coding sequence is TGTGCCAGCAGTGAAGATTTTTGGCTGGGCGGCACAGATACGCAGTATTTT. Its protein product is CASSEDFWLGGTDTQYF.

The chain uses TRBV30 and TRBJ1-1; TRBD1 matches 10 bases. Losses at the gene ends were 2 bases for V and 4 bases for J; bases not matched to a gene: 1. The CDR3 runs to 13 residues. Germline V lookup: CDR1 GTSNPN, CDR2 SVGIG (reference sequence). CDR3 sequence (DNA): TGTGCCTGGAGTAGGACAGGGGGCACTGAAGCTTTCTTT. Protein product: CAWSRTGGTEAFF.

The chain couples TRBV6-1 to TRBJ2-6, with 7 nucleotides matching TRBD2. This CDR3 comprises 14 residues. Germline CDR1 and CDR2: MNHNS and SASEGT. V lost 2 bases, J lost 8 bases, and 3 bases stayed unmatched. This CDR3 reads CASSELRGTNVLTF. The CDR3 DNA sequence: TGTGCCAGCAGTGAACTGCGGGGGACCAACGTCCTGACTTTC.

This clone has only one observation. This chain joins TRBV13 and TRBJ2-1; a weak D match, TRBD2 (5 bases). This CDR3 contains 20 residues. Trimming stripped 5 bases from V and 4 bases from J, with 30 bases between. The germline gives CDR1 PRHDT, CDR2 FYEKMQ (reference sequence). CDR3 DNA sequence: TGTGCCAGCAGCAACCGACGGGGTAGCCTCCAGGTGGGGTCGTACAATGAGCAGTTCTTC. Amino acids: CASSNRRGSLQVGSYNEQFF.

This clone was seen just once. The rearrangement joins TRBV30 to TRBJ2-3; 8 bases are a match to TRBD2. This CDR3 has 18 amino acids. V shed 7 bases and J 2 bases; nucleotides not matched to a gene: 20. Germline CDR1 and CDR2: GTSNPN and SVGIG (reference sequence). The CDR3 DNA follows: TGTGCCTACAGTAACGGCGGGACTAGGTACCGGAACACAGATACGCAGTATTTT. It codes for CAYSNGGTRYRNTDTQYF.

The gene calls are TRBV7-9 and TRBJ2-7; weak D call: TRBD1 (5 bases). V was trimmed by 3 bases and J by 6 bases, leaving 15 bases between them. The CDR3 spans 14 residues. CDR1 and CDR2 (germline): SEHNR, FQNEAQ (reference sequence). The CDR3 protein is CASSFGQGGGEQYF. The CDR3 coding sequence is TGTGCCAGCAGCTTTGGCCAGGGTGGTGGCGAGCAGTACTTC.